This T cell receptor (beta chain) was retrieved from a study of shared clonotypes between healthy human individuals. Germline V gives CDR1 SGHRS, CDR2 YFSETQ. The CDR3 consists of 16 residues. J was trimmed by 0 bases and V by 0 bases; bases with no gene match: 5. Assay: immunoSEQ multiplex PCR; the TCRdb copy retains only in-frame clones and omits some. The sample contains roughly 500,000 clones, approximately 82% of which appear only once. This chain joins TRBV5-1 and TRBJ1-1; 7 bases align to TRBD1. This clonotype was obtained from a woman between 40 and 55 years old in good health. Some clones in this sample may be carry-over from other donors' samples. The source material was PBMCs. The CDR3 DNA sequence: TGCGCCAGCAGCTTGGCGAGGGGGCGCGTGAACACTGAAGCTTTCTTT. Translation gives CASSLARGRVNTEAFF.